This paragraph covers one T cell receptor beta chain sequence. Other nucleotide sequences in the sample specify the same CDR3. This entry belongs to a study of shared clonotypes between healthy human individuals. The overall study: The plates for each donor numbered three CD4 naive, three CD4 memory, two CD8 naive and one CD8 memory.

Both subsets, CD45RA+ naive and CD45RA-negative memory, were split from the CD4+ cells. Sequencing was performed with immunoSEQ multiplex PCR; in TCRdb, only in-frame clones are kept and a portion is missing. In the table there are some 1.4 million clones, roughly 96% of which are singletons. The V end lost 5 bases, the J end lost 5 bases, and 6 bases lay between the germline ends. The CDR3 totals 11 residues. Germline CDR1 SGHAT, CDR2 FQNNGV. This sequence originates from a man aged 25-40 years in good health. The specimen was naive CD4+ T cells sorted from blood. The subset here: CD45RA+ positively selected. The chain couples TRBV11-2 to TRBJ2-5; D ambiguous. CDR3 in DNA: TGTGCCAGCAGCCCTAAGGAGACCCAGTACTTC. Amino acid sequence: CASSPKETQYF.